A single sample is the source of the 3 T cell receptor beta chains below, sequenced in a study of cytomegalovirus exposure and HLA in healthy donors. The PCR contained 60 Vbeta and 13 Jbeta primers. TCRdb keeps only in-frame clones here, not all; method: immunoSEQ multiplex PCR. The table has 100,000 to 120,000 clones, more than 65% seen once; the top ten hold 5% to 8%. Sequencing used PBMCs. Receptors originate from a man aged 30-40 years in good health and CMV-seropositive.

This chain connects TRBV30 to TRBJ1-4; tentatively, D is TRBD1 (6 bases). The germline CDR1 and CDR2 sequences are GTSNPN and SVGIG (reference sequence). The CDR3 has 14 residues. V was cut by 2 bases and J by 8 bases, with 15 bases left in between. In DNA, the CDR3 is TGTGCCTGGAGTATCGAAAGGGGGAACGAAAAACTGTTTTTT. This translates into CAWSIERGNEKLFF.

Only one count was recorded for this clone. V is TRBV6-6 and J is TRBJ1-5; D is unresolved. Deletions cut 5 bases from V and 4 bases from J, with 15 bases between. This CDR3 is built from 15 residues. Looked up from germline, CDR1 is MNHNY and CDR2 is SVGAGI (reference sequence). The CDR3 protein is CASSHKYSRNQPQHF. CDR3 nucleotide sequence: TGTGCCAGCAGTCACAAATACAGCCGAAATCAGCCCCAGCATTTT.

V usage is TRBV6-4 and J usage is TRBJ1-1; 7 bases align to TRBD1. The CDR3 is made up of 14 amino acids. The germline CDR1 and CDR2 sequences are MRHNA and SNTAGT. Losses at the gene ends were 10 bases for V and 4 bases for J; bases not matched to a gene: 12. CDR3 nucleotide sequence: TGTGCCATCAAAAACAGGGGAGTCGTCACTGAAGCTTTCTTT. The encoded protein is CAIKNRGVVTEAFF.